The entry below gives a single T cell receptor beta chain sequence along with its context. The target antigen is unknown. This sample was taken from a study of T-cell memory formation after mild COVID-19. Study context: Largely donor-specific sequence clusters came from a couple of donors.

Findings and caveats of the study: Pre-infection memory already had some responding clones, implying cross-reactive memory joined. Clones shrinking from day 15 to 85 showed even CD4/CD8 mixes; later expanders tilted CD4+.

TCRdb called the 5' RACE reads again in MiXCR, with one record for every CDR3 protein. The top ten clones hold under 25% of a sample with 300,000 to 400,000 distinct CDR3 sequences, approximately 15% of them seen once. Source material: PBMCs or a T cell subset sorted from them (not recorded which). The TCR comes from a man between 18 and 35 years old who had mild COVID-19 (a few samples of this study predate the infection). Cell type and time point are not known.

The CDR3 spells CASSVRPDRGNQPQHF. The CDR3 region has the DNA TGTGCCAGCAGTGTCCGACCGGACAGGGGGAATCAGCCCCAGCATTTT. The rearrangement joins TRBV6-1 to TRBJ1-5, with 10 bases lining up with TRBD1. Germline CDR1 reads MNHNS; CDR2 reads SASEGT. The CDR3 is made up of 16 amino acids. J was trimmed by 4 bases and V by 4 bases; bases with no gene match: 7.